These T cell receptor beta chains were read from a single sample in a study of blood T cell repertoires in COVID-19. Produced via immunoSEQ multiplex PCR; TCRdb's table is partial and in-frame only. The sample contains roughly 250,000 clones, around 87% of which appear only once. Input material: PBMCs or T cells enriched from blood (not recorded which). The source is a woman aged 25 to 39 with acute COVID-19. The CDR3 runs from the conserved cysteine through the conserved F or W. The order of the fields is J gene, clone size, V gene, D gene, CDR3 protein, CDR3 DNA. D genes are given only for firm matches. Clone size is shown for a subset of rows, as once, few, many or a class of expanded clone.

TRBJ2-1	NA	TRBV10-3	TRBD2	CAISVGLGLAGGQNSYNEQFF	TGTGCCATCAGTGTTGGACTTGGACTAGCGGGGGGCCAGAACTCCTACAATGAGCAGTTCTTC
TRBJ2-5	NA	TRBV7-2	TRBD2	CASSLGLAGGQETQYF	TGTGCCAGCAGCTTAGGACTAGCGGGAGGACAAGAGACCCAGTACTTC
TRBJ2-3	NA	TRBV3-1/TRBV3-2	TRBD2	CASSQDRSGRLYF	TGTGCCAGCAGCCAAGATAGGAGCGGGAGACTGTATTTT
TRBJ2-2	NA	TRBV5-7	TRBD1	CASSTPGQGVGTGELFF	TGTGCCAGCAGCACCCCGGGACAGGGGGTGGGAACCGGGGAGCTGTTTTTT
TRBJ1-1	NA	TRBV19	TRBD1	CASRGQGPEAFF	TGTGCCAGCCGTGGACAGGGCCCTGAAGCTTTCTTT
TRBJ1-1	NA	TRBV3-1/TRBV3-2	NA	CASSPVRNTEAFF	TGTGCCAGCAGTCCCGTTCGGAACACTGAAGCTTTCTTT
TRBJ2-7	NA	TRBV27	TRBD1	CASSLRQGSYEQYF	TGTGCCAGCAGTTTAAGACAGGGCTCCTACGAGCAGTACTTC
TRBJ1-5	NA	TRBV28	TRBD1	CASTSDRGDQPQHF	TGTGCCAGTACAAGTGACAGGGGGGATCAGCCCCAGCATTTT
TRBJ2-1	once	TRBV6-2/TRBV6-3	NA	CASSYSIGRVRSYNEQFF	TGTGCCAGCAGTTACTCGATCGGTCGGGTGCGCTCCTACAATGAGCAGTTCTTC
TRBJ2-7	NA	TRBV3-1/TRBV3-2	TRBD1	CASSPTPDRDYHEQYF	TGTGCCAGCAGCCCCACCCCGGACAGGGATTACCACGAGCAGTACTTC
TRBJ2-1	NA	TRBV3-1/TRBV3-2	TRBD2	CASSQGPLAASYEQFF	TGTGCCAGCAGCCAAGGCCCCCTAGCGGCCTCCTATGAGCAGTTCTTC
TRBJ1-4	NA	TRBV19	NA	CASSKTANEKLFF	TGTGCCAGTAGTAAAACTGCGAATGAAAAACTGTTTTTT
TRBJ2-2	NA	TRBV20-1	TRBD2	CSASPGGPSGELFF	TGCAGTGCTAGTCCGGGGGGGCCTTCCGGGGAGCTGTTTTTT
TRBJ2-7	few	TRBV6-1	NA	CASSESQGSYEQYF	TGTGCCAGCAGTGAATCCCAGGGTTCCTACGAGCAGTACTTC
TRBJ2-1	NA	TRBV9	TRBD2	CASSASSGYYNEQFF	TGTGCCAGCAGCGCCTCTAGCGGATACTACAATGAGCAGTTCTTC
TRBJ1-6	NA	TRBV29-1	TRBD1	CSVGQGNNSPLHF	TGCAGCGTAGGACAGGGCAATAATTCACCCCTCCACTTT
TRBJ1-2	NA	TRBV28	NA	CASSSTNYGYTF	TGTGCCAGCAGTTCTACTAACTATGGCTACACCTTC
TRBJ2-7	NA	TRBV5-1	NA	CASSPYAAGYEQYF	TGCGCCAGCAGCCCATATGCGGCCGGCTACGAGCAGTACTTC
TRBJ2-3	once	TRBV7-6	NA	CASRLGDTQYF	TGTGCCAGCCGACTAGGGGATACGCAGTATTTT
TRBJ2-5	NA	TRBV27	NA	CASSFQATKETQYF	TGTGCCAGCAGTTTTCAGGCTACGAAAGAGACCCAGTACTTC
TRBJ2-1	NA	TRBV24-1	NA	CATSDAASNEQFF	TGTGCCACCAGTGATGCCGCGAGCAATGAGCAGTTCTTC
TRBJ2-7	NA	TRBV5-6	TRBD1	CASSLPGQAPYEQYF	TGTGCCAGCAGCTTACCGGGACAGGCCCCCTACGAGCAGTACTTC
TRBJ2-7	NA	TRBV7-9	TRBD1	CASSLGDSLVSPLEQYF	TGTGCCAGCAGCTTAGGGGACAGCCTCGTTAGCCCCCTCGAGCAGTACTTC
TRBJ1-1	NA	TRBV11-2	NA	CASSLDLRRGEAFF	TGTGCCAGCAGCTTAGATCTTCGTAGGGGGGAAGCTTTCTTT
TRBJ2-5	NA	TRBV5-1	TRBD2	CASSSFTGGKGETQYF	TGCGCCAGCAGCTCTTTTACGGGGGGGAAGGGAGAAACCCAGTACTTC
TRBJ1-3	NA	TRBV7-9	NA	CASSLAGSGNTIYF	TGTGCCAGCAGCTTAGCCGGGTCAGGAAACACCATATATTTT
TRBJ1-1	NA	TRBV27	NA	CASSSVGSRTEAFF	TGTGCCAGCAGTTCGGTGGGCAGCCGCACTGAAGCTTTCTTT
TRBJ1-1	few	TRBV11-2	NA	CASSLVSAGTNTEAFF	TGTGCCAGCAGCTTAGTATCGGCGGGAACGAACACTGAAGCTTTCTTT
TRBJ1-1	few	TRBV2	TRBD1	CASSDGDRGAREAFF	TGTGCCAGCAGTGACGGGGACAGGGGGGCGAGGGAAGCTTTCTTT
TRBJ2-2	NA	TRBV6-5	NA	CASSHRQGGTGELFF	TGTGCCAGCAGTCACCGACAGGGAGGCACCGGGGAGCTGTTTTTT
TRBJ2-3	NA	TRBV7-3	NA	CASSPQIGTDTQYF	TGTGCCAGCAGCCCCCAAATTGGCACAGATACGCAGTATTTT
TRBJ1-6	NA	TRBV7-9	TRBD1	CASSFRQGLISYNSPLHF	TGTGCCAGCAGCTTCCGACAGGGTCTAATCTCCTATAATTCACCCCTCCACTTT
TRBJ2-5	NA	TRBV14	TRBD1	CASSWWRQGEGSPQYF	TGTGCCAGCAGCTGGTGGCGACAGGGAGAGGGGAGTCCCCAGTACTTC
TRBJ1-6	NA	TRBV5-1	NA	CASSLAQDNSPLHF	TGCGCCAGCAGCTTGGCTCAGGATAATTCACCCCTCCACTTT
TRBJ1-4	NA	TRBV5-1	NA	CASSLVGQRPYEKLFF	TGCGCCAGCAGCTTGGTCGGACAGCGACCTTATGAAAAACTGTTTTTT
TRBJ2-7	few	TRBV7-9	NA	CASSLAVSYEQYF	TGTGCCAGCAGCTTGGCCGTATCCTACGAGCAGTACTTC
TRBJ1-4	NA	TRBV24-1	TRBD1	CATSETGAGEKLFF	TGTGCCACCAGTGAGACAGGGGCCGGTGAAAAACTGTTTTTT
TRBJ1-1	NA	TRBV19	TRBD1	CASSPGGWDRVTPEAFF	TGTGCCAGTAGTCCGGGGGGATGGGACAGGGTCACCCCTGAAGCTTTCTTT